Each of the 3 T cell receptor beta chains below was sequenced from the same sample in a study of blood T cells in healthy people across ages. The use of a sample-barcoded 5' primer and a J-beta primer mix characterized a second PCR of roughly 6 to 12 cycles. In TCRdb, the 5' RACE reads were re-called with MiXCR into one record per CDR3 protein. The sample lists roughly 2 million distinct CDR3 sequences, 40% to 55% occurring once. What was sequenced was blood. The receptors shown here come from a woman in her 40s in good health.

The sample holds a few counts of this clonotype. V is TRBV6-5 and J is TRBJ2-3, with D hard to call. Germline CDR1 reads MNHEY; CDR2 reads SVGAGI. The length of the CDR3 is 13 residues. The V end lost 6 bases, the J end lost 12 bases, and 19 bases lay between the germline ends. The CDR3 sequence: CASSYSPDRAQYF. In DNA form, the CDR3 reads TGTGCCAGCAGCTACAGTCCGGACCGGGCTCAGTATTTT.

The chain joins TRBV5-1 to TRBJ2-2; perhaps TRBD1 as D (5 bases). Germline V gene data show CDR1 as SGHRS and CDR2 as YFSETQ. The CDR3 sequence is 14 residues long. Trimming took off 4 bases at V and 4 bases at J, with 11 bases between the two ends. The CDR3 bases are TGCGCCAGCAGCGCCGACAGAATCACCGGGGAGCTGTTTTTT. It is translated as CASSADRITGELFF. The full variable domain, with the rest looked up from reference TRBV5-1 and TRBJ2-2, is KAGVTQTPRYLIKTRGQQVTLSCSPISGHRSVSWYQQTPGQGLQFLFEYFSETQRNKGNFPGRFSGRQFSNSRSEMNVSTLELGDSALYLCASSADRITGELFFGEGSRLTVL.

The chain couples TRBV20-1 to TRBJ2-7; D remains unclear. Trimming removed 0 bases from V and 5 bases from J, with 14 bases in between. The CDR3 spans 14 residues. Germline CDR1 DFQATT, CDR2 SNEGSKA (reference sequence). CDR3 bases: TGCAGTGCTAGAGACCTGCCCCACGCCCACGAGCAGTACTTC. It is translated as CSARDLPHAHEQYF.